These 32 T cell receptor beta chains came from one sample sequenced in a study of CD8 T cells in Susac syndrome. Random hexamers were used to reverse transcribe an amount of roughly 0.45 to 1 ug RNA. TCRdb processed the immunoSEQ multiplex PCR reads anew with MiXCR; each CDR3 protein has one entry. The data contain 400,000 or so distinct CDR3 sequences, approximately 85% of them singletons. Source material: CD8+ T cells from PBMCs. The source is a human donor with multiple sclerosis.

CDR3 bases: TGTGCCAGCAGCCCCCGACGGGAAAACACCGGGGAGCTGTTTTTT. Residues: CASSPRRENTGELFF. The genes are TRBV11-1 and TRBJ2-2, with D maybe TRBD2 (5 bases). CDR1 is SGHAT and CDR2 is FQDESV in the germline V gene (reference sequence). CDR3 size: 15 residues. Trimming cost V 5 bases and J 2 bases, with 12 bases left between them.

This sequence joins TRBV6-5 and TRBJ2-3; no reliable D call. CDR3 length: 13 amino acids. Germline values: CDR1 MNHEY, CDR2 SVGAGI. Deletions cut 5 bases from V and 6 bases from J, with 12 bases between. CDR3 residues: CASSGYIMDTQYF. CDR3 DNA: TGTGCCAGCAGTGGATATATTATGGATACGCAGTATTTT.

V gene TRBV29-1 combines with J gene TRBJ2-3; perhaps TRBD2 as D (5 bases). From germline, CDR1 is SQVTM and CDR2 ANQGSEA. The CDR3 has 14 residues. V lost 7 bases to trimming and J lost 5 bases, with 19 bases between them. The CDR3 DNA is TGCAGCGCCCGGACTGAGGGAAGTTTAGATACGCAGTATTTT. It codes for CSARTEGSLDTQYF.

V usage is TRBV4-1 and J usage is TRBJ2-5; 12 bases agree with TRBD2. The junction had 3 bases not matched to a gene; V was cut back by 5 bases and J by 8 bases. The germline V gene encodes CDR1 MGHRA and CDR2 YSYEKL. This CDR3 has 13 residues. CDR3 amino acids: CASSYGLAGTQYF. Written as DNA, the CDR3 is TGCGCCAGCAGCTACGGACTAGCGGGAACCCAGTACTTC.

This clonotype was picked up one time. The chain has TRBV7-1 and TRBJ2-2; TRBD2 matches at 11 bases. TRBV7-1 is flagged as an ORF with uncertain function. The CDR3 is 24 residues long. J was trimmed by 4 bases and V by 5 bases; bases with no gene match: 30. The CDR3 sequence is CASSRGGQGPGTSGAAFFTGELFF. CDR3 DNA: TGTGCCAGCAGCCGAGGGGGACAGGGACCCGGGACTAGCGGCGCTGCTTTTTTCACCGGGGAGCTGTTTTTT.

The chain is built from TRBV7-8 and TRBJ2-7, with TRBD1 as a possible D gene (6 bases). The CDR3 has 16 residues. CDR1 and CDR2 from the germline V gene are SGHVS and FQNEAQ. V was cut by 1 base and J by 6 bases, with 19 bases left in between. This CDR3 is CASSLGVTGHLREQYF. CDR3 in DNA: TGTGCCAGCAGCTTAGGCGTGACAGGTCACCTTCGCGAGCAGTACTTC.

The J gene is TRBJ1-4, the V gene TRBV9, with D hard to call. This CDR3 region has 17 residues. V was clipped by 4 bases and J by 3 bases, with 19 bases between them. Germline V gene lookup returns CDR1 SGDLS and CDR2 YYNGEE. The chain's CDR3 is CASSPHPPWGANEKLFF. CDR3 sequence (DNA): TGTGCCAGCAGCCCCCATCCTCCCTGGGGAGCTAATGAAAAACTGTTTTTT. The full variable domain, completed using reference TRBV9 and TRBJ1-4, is DSGVTQTPKHLITATGQRVTLRCSPRSGDLSVYWYQQSLDQGLQFLIQYYNGEERAKGNILERFSAQQFPDLHSELNLSSLELGDSALYFCASSPHPPWGANEKLFFGSGTQLSVL.

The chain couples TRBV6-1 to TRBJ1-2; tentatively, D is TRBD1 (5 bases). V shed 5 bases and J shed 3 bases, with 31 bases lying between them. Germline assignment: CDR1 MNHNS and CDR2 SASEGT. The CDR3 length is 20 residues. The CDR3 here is CASSRPLSPQGSGWDYGYTF. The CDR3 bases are TGTGCCAGCAGTCGCCCATTGAGTCCCCAGGGCTCGGGTTGGGACTATGGCTACACCTTC.

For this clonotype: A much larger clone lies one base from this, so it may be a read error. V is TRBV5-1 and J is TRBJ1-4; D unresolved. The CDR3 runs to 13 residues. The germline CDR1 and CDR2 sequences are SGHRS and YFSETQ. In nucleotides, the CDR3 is TGCGCCAGCAGCTTTACAACTAATGAAAAACTGTTGTTT. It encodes CASSFTTNEKLLF.

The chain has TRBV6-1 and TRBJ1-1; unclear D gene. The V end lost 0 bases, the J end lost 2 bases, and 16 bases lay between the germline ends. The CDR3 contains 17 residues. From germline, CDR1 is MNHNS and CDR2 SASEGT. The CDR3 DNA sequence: TGTGCCAGCAGTGAAGCCCCCTGGACGAACTCAAACACTGAAGCTTTCTTT. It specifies CASSEAPWTNSNTEAFF.

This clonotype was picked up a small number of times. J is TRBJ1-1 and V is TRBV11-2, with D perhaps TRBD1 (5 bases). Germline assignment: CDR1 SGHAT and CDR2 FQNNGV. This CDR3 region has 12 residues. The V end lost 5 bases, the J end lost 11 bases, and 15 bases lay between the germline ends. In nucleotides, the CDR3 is TGTGCCAGCAGCCCCGACAGCTTCTTGGCTTTCTTT. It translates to CASSPDSFLAFF.

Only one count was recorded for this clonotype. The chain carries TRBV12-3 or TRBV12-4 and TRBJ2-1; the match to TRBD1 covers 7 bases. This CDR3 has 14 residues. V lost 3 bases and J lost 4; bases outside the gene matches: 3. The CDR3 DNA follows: TGTGCCAGCAGTTTTTTACAGGGGTACAATGAGCAGTTCTTC. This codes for CASSFLQGYNEQFF.

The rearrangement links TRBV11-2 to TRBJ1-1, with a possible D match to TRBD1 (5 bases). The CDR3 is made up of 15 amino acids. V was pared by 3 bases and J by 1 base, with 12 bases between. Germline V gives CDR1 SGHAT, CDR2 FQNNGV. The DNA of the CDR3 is TGTGCCAGCAGCTTCTGGACGGACAAGAACACTGAAGCTTTCTTT. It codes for CASSFWTDKNTEAFF. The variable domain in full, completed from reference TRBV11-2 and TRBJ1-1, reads EAGVAQSPRYKIIEKRQSVAFWCNPISGHATLYWYQQILGQGPKLLIQFQNNGVVDDSQLPKDRFSAERLKGVDSTLKIQPAKLEDSAVYLCASSFWTDKNTEAFFGQGTRLTVV.

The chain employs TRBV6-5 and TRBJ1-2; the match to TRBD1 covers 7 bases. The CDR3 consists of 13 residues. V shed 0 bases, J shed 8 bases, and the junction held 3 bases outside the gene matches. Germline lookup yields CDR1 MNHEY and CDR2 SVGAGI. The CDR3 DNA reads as TGTGCCAGCAGTTACTCGGGACAGCTGGGCTACACCTTC. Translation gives CASSYSGQLGYTF.

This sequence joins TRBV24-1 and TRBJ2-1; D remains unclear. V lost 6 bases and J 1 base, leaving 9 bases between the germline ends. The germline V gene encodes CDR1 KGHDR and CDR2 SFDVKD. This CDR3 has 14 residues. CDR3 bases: TGTGCCACCAGTAGGACGGGTTCCTACAATGAGCAGTTCTTC. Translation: CATSRTGSYNEQFF.

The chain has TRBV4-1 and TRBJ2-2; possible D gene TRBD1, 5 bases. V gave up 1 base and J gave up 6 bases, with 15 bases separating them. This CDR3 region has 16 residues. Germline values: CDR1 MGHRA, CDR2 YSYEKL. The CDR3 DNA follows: TGCGCCAGCAGCCAAGGGATGTGGGGCGTCGCCGGGGAGCTGTTTTTT. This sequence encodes CASSQGMWGVAGELFF.

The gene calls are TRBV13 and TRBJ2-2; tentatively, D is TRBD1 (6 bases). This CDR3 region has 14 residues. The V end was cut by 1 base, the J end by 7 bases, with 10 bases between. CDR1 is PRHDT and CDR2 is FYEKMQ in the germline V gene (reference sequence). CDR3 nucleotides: TGTGCCAGCAGCTTAGTCACAGGGATCGGGGAGCTGTTTTTT. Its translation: CASSLVTGIGELFF.

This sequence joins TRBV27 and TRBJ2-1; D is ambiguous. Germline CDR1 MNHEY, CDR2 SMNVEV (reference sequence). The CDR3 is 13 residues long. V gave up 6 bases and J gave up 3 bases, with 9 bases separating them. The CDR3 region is CASSRRNYNEQFF. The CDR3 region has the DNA TGTGCCAGCAGCCGTCGAAACTACAATGAGCAGTTCTTC.

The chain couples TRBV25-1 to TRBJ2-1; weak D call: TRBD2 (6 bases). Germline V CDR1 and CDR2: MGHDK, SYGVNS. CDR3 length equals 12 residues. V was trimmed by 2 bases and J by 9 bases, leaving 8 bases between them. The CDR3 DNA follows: TGTGCCAGCAGTGAACAGGGAGGTGAGCAGTTCTTC. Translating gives CASSEQGGEQFF.

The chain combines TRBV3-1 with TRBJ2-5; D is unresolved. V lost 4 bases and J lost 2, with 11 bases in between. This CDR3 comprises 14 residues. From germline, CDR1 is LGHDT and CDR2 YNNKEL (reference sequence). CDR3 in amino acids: CASSPESDQETQYF. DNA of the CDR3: TGTGCCAGCAGCCCGGAGTCGGATCAAGAGACCCAGTACTTC.

Here the CDR3 reads CASKGGELFF. DNA of the CDR3: TGTGCCTCAAAGGGCGGGGAGCTGTTTTTT. The chain carries TRBV27 and TRBJ2-2; no clear D. Trimming removed 11 bases from V and 7 bases from J, with 8 bases in between. Germline CDR1 is MNHEY and CDR2 is SMNVEV (reference sequence). CDR3 length equals 10 residues.

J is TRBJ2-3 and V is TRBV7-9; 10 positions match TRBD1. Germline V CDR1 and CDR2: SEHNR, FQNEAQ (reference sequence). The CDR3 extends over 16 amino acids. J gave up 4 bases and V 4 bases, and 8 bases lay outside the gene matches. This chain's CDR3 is CASSSDRGFWADTQYF. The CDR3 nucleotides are TGTGCCAGCAGCTCGGACAGGGGGTTTTGGGCAGATACGCAGTATTTT.

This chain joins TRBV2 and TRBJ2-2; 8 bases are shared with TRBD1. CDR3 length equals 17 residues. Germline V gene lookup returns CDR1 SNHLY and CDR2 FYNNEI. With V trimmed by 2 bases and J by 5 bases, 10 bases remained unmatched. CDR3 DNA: TGTGCCAGCAGTGAACTCGACGGACAGGGCAAGACCGGGGAGCTGTTTTTT. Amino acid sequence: CASSELDGQGKTGELFF.

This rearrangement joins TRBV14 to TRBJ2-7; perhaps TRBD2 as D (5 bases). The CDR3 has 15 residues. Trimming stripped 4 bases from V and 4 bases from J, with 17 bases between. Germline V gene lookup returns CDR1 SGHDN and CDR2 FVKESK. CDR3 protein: CASSPSLPGSYEQYF. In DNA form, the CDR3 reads TGTGCCAGCAGCCCAAGTCTTCCGGGATCTTACGAGCAGTACTTC.

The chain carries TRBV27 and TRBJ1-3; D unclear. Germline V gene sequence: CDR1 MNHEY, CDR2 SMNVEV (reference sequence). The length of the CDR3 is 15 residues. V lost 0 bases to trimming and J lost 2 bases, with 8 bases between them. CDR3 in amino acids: CASSLSVAPGNTIYF. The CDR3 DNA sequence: TGTGCCAGCAGTTTATCGGTGGCCCCTGGAAACACCATATATTTT.

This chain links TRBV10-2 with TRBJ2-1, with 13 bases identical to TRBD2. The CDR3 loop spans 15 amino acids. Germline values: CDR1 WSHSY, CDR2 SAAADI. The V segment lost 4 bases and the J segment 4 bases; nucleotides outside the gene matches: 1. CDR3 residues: CASSGGLAGYNEQFF. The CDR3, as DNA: TGCGCCAGCAGTGGGGGACTAGCGGGATACAATGAGCAGTTCTTC.

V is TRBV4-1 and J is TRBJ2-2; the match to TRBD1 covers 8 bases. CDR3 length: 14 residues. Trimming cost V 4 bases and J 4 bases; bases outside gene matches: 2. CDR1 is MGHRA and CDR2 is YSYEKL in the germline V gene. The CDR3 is CASSPGTGTGELFF. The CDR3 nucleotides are TGCGCCAGCAGCCCCGGGACAGGCACCGGGGAGCTGTTTTTT.

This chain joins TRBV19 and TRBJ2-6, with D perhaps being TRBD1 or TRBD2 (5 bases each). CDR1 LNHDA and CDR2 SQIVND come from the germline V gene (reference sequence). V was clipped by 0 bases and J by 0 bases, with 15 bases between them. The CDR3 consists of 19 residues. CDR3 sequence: CASSIDWGRDLSGANVLTF. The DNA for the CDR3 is TGTGCCAGTAGTATAGATTGGGGTCGGGACCTCTCTGGGGCCAACGTCCTGACTTTC.

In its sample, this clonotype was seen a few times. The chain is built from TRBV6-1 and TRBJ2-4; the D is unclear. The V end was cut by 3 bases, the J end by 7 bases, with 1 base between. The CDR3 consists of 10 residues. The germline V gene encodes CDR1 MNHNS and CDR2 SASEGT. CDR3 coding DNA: TGTGCCAGCAGTGACAACATTCAGTACTTC. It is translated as CASSDNIQYF.

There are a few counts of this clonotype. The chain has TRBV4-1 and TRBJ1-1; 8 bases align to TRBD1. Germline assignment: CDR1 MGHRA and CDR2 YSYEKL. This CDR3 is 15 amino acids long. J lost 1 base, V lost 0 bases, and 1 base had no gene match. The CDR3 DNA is TGCGCCAGCAGCCAAGAGGACAGGGCGAACACTGAAGCTTTCTTT. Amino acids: CASSQEDRANTEAFF.

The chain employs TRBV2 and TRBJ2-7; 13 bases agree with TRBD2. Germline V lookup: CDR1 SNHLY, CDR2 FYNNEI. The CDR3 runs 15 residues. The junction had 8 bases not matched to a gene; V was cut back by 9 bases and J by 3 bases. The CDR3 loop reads CARTVTSGGSYEQYF. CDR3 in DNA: TGTGCCAGGACCGTGACTAGCGGGGGGAGCTACGAGCAGTACTTC.

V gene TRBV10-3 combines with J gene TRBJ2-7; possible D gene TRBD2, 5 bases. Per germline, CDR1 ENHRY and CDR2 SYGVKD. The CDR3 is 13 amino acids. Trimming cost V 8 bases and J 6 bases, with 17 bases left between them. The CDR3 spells CAIGVGVEGEQYF. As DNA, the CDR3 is TGTGCCATCGGCGTCGGGGTCGAGGGCGAGCAGTACTTC.